A selection of T cell receptor beta chains follows, all from one sample in a study of blood T cell repertoires in COVID-19. Assay: immunoSEQ multiplex PCR; the TCRdb copy retains only in-frame clones and omits some. Of approximately 31,000 clones in the sample, about 89% were seen once. Sequenced: peripheral blood. The source is a man between 60 and 75 years old with acute or convalescent COVID-19. CDR3s leave out the opening cysteine and the closing phenylalanine or tryptophan. Fields, in order: V gene, CDR3 protein.

TRBV7-2 ASSRQGVSYEQY
TRBV12-5 ASGLTTGGDQPQH
TRBV24-1 ATSDRDRGTETQY
TRBV7-8 ASSSFLDNSNQPQH
TRBV7-6 ASSLAPGQGAGGDTQY
TRBV2 ASRPSGTDTGELF
TRBV30 AWNQGGTQY
TRBV24-1 ATSDRGRDTDTQY
TRBV5-8 ASSRNKREGWLF
TRBV11-2 ASSLSREAF
TRBV14 ASSQEGRGVEKLF
TRBV6-2/TRBV6-3 ASSYSWTGRVGEAF
TRBV28 ASSATSGKGTGELF
TRBV12-3/TRBV12-4 ATDRVVYTEAF
TRBV30 AWSLGGYGYT
TRBV24-1 ATSDWASGDPSSYNEQF
TRBV5-5 ASSLATGQTAF
TRBV24-1 ATSDRTSGAYNEQF
TRBV7-9 ASSKSQGSSGNTIY
TRBV5-6 ASSLWTGLSDGYT
TRBV19 ASSFQGRSAYEQY
TRBV11-2 ASSLNRGSGQPQH
TRBV24-1 ATGTSGVQMF
TRBV7-9 ASSLTDQDIQY
TRBV9 ASSPDRAIGELF
TRBV5-1 ASGERDEQF
TRBV4-3 ASSQGVAGLNEQF
TRBV24-1 ATRGVTGELF
TRBV6-1 ASSEEFSSYNEQF
TRBV29-1 SVGGGTLSNEQF
TRBV2 ASSAVYEQY
TRBV6-5 ASSYSSGREGYT
TRBV5-1 ASSSYPGRAVNEQF
TRBV4-2 ASSQGSGRARSPF
TRBV19 ASSVTAKEQF
TRBV11-2 ASSLDLNSGLSGEQF
TRBV27 ASRALGLAGYNEQF
TRBV4-3 ASSKGQGVYEQY
TRBV4-1 ASSQAQGFNTGELF
TRBV11-3 ASSFTITAGQQF
TRBV7-8 ASSLGTGGPNEQF
TRBV7-9 ASSLPGNYGYT
TRBV12-5 ASGTGLAANTGELF
TRBV6-4 ASSDSSSGRTEQF
TRBV4-3 ASSQAVGSSYEQY
TRBV4-2 ASSHQLDYTYREQY